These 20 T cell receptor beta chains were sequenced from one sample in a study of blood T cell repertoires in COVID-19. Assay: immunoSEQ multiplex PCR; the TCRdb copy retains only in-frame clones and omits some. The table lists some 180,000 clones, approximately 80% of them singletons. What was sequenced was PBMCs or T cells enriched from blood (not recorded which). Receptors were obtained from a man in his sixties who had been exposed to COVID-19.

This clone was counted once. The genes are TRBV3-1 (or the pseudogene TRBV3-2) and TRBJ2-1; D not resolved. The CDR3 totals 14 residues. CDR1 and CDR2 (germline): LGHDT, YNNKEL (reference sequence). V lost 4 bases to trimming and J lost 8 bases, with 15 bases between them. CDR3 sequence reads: CASSPTPRGDEQFF. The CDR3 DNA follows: TGTGCCAGCAGCCCGACCCCTCGCGGTGATGAGCAGTTCTTC.

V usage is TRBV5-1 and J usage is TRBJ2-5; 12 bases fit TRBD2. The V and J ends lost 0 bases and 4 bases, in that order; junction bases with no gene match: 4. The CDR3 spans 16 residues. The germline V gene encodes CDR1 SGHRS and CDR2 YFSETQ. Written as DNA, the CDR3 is TGCGCCAGCAGCTTGGGACTAGCGGGAGTAGGAGAGACCCAGTACTTC. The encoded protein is CASSLGLAGVGETQYF.

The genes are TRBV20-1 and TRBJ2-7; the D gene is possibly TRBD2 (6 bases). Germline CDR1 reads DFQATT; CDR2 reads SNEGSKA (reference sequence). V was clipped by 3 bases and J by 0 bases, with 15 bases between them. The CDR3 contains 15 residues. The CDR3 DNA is TGCAGTGCTAGTCTTGAGTGGGACTCCTCCTACGAGCAGTACTTC. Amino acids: CSASLEWDSSYEQYF.

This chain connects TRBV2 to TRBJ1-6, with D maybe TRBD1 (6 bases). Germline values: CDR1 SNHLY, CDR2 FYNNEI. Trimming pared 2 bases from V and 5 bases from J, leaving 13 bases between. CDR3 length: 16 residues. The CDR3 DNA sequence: TGTGCCAGCAGTGAAAGGGGGGGCGGCAATAATTCACCCCTCCACTTT. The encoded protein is CASSERGGGNNSPLHF.

The CDR3: CASIMGVGTEAFF. The CDR3 bases are TGTGCCAGCATTATGGGAGTGGGCACTGAAGCTTTCTTT. The chain employs TRBV2 and TRBJ1-1; D gene ambiguous. This CDR3 contains 13 residues. CDR1 and CDR2 (germline): SNHLY, FYNNEI. Trimming pared 7 bases from V and 4 bases from J, leaving 13 bases between.

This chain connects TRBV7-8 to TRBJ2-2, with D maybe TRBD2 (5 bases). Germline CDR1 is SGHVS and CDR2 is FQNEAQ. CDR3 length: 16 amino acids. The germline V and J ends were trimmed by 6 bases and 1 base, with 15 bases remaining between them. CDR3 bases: TGTGCCAGCAGTAACGGTCGGGGTAGGAACACCGGGGAGCTGTTTTTT. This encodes CASSNGRGRNTGELFF.

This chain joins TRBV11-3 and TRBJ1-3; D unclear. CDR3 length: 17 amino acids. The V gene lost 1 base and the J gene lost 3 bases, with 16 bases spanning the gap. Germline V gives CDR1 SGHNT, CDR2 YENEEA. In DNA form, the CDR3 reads TGTGCCAGCAGCTTAGTTGTTCAGGATTGGTATGGAAACACCATATATTTT. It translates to CASSLVVQDWYGNTIYF. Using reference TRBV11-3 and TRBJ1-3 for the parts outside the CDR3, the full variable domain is EAGVVQSPRYKIIEKKQPVAFWCNPISGHNTLYWYLQNLGQGPELLIRYENEEAVDDSQLPKDRFSAERLKGVDSTLKIQPAELGDSAVYLCASSLVVQDWYGNTIYFGEGSWLTVV.

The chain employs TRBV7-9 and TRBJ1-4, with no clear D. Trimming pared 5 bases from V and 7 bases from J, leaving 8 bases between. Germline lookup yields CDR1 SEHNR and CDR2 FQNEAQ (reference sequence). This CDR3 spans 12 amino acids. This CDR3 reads CASSTGGEKLFF. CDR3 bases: TGTGCCAGCAGCACCGGAGGTGAAAAACTGTTTTTT.

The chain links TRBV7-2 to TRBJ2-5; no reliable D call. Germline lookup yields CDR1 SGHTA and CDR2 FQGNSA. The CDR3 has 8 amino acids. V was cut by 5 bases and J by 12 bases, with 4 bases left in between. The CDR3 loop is CASSPEYF. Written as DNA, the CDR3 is TGTGCCAGCAGCCCAGAGTACTTC.

CDR3: CASSLARDYGYTF. The CDR3 DNA is TGTGCCAGCAGCTTAGCGCGTGACTATGGCTACACCTTC. The chain couples TRBV7-9 to TRBJ1-2; D is unresolved. Germline lookup yields CDR1 SEHNR and CDR2 FQNEAQ (reference sequence). The CDR3 totals 13 residues. The ends were cut back, 0 bases at V and 3 bases at J, with 5 bases in the middle. Full variable domain (rest looked up from reference TRBV7-9 and TRBJ1-2): DTGVSQNPRHKITKRGQNVTFRCDPISEHNRLYWYRQTLGQGPEFLTYFQNEAQLEKSRLLSDRFSAERPKGSFSTLEIQRTEQGDSAMYLCASSLARDYGYTFGSGTRLTVV.

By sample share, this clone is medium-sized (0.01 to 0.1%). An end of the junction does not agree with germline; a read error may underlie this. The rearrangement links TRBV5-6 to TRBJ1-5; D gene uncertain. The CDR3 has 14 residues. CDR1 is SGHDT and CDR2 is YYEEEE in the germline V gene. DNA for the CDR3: TGTGCCACCAGCGGCCCTGGGCGCAATCAGCCCCAGCATTTT. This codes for CATSGPGRNQPQHF.

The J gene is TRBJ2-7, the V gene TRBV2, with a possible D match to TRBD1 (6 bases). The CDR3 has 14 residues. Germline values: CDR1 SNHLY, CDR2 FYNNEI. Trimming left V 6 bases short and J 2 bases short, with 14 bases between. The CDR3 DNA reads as TGTGCCAGCAGGGTTGACAGGCCCCCCTACGAGCAGTACTTC. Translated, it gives CASRVDRPPYEQYF.

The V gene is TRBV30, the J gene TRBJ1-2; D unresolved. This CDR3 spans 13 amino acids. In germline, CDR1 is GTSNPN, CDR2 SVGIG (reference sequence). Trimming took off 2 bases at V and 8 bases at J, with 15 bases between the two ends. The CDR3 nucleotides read TGTGCCTGGAGTCTCGCTCGAGGATGGGGCTACACCTTC. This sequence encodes CAWSLARGWGYTF. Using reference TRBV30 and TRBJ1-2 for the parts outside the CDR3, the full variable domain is SQTIHQWPATLVQPVGSPLSLECTVEGTSNPNLYWYRQAAGRGLQLLFYSVGIGQISSEVPQNLSASRPQDRQFILSSKKLLLSDSGFYLCAWSLARGWGYTFGSGTRLTVV.

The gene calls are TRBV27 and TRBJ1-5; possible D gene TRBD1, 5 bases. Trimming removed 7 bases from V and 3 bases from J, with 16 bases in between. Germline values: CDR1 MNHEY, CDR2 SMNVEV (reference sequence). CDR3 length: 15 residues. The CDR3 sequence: CASTGQAGPNQPQHF. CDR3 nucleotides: TGTGCCAGCACCGGTCAGGCAGGGCCCAATCAGCCCCAGCATTTT.

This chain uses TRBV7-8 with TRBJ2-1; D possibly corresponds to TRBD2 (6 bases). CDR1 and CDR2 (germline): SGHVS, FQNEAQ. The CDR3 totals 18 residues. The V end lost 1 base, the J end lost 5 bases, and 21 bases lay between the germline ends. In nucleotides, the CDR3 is TGTGCCAGCAGCTTAGAGCCCGCAGCTAGCGCCCTTGACAATGAGCAGTTCTTC. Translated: CASSLEPAASALDNEQFF.

In DNA, the CDR3 is TGTGCCAGCAACGGAGGGACTACCTACGAGCAGTACTTC. Its translation: CASNGGTTYEQYF. The V and J genes are TRBV12-3 or TRBV12-4 and TRBJ2-7; 7 bases align to TRBD2. V lost 7 bases to trimming and J lost 2 bases; unmatched junction nucleotides: 5. This CDR3 has 13 amino acids.

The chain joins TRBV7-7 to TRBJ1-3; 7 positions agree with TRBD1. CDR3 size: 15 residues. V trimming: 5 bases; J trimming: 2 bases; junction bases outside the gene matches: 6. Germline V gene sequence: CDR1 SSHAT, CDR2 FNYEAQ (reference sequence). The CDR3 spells CASSLRDSPGNTIYF. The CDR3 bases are TGTGCCAGCAGCCTACGGGACAGCCCTGGAAACACCATATATTTT.

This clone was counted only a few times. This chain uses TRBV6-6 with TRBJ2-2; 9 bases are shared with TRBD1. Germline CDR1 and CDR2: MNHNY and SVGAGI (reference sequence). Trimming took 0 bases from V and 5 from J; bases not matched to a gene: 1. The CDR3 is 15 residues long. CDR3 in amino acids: CASSYSGQGTGELFF. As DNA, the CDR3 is TGTGCCAGCAGTTACTCGGGACAGGGAACCGGGGAGCTGTTTTTT.

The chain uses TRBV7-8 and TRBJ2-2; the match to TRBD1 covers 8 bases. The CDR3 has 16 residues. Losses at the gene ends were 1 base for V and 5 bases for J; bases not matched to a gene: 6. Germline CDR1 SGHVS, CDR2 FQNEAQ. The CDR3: CASSLGVQGATGELFF. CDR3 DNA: TGTGCCAGCAGCTTAGGCGTGCAGGGGGCTACCGGGGAGCTGTTTTTT.

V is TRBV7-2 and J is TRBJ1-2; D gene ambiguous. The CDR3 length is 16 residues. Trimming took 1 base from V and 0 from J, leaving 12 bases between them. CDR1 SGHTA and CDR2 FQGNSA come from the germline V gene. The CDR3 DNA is TGTGCCAGCAGCTTAGTCGGCCGGGTGACTAACTATGGCTACACCTTC. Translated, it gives CASSLVGRVTNYGYTF.